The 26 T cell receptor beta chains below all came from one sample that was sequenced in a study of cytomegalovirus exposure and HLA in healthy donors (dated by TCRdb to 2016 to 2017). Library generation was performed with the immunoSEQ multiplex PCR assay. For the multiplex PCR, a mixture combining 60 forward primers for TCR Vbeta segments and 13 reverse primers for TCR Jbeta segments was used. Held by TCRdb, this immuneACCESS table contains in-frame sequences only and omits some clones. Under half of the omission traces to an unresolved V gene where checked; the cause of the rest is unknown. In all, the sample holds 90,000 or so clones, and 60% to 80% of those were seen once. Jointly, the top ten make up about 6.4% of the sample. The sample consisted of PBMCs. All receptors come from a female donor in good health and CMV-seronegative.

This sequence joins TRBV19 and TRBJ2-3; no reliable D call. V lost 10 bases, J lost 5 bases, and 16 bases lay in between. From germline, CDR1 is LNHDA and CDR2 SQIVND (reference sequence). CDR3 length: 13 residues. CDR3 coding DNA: TGTGCCACCACCTGGCAGCCAGGAGATACGCAGTATTTT. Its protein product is CATTWQPGDTQYF.

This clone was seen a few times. The CDR3 nucleotides are TGTGCCATCAGTGACCTGGACAGTAACACTGAAGCTTTCTTT. It encodes CAISDLDSNTEAFF. The chain combines TRBV10-3 with TRBJ1-1; D possibly corresponds to TRBD1 (6 bases). V lost 3 bases to trimming and J lost 2 bases, with 10 bases between them. The CDR3 is made up of 14 amino acids. Germline CDR1 ENHRY, CDR2 SYGVKD.

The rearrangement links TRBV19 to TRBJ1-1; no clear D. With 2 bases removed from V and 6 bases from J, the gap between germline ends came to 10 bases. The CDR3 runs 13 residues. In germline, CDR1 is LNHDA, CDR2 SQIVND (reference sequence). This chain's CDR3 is CASSISHTSEAFF. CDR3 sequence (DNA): TGTGCCAGTAGTATAAGTCACACCTCTGAAGCTTTCTTT.

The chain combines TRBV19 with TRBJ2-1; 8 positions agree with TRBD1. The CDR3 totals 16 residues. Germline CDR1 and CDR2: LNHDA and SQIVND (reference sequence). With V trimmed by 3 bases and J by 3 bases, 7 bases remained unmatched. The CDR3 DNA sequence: TGTGCCAGTAGTATCCACAGGGGGAGTGGCTACAATGAGCAGTTCTTC. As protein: CASSIHRGSGYNEQFF.

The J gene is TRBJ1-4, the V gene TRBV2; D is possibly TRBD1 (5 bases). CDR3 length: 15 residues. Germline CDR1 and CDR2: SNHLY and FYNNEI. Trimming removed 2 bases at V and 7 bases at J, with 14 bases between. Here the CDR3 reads CASSERWRGSEKLFF. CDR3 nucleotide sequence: TGTGCCAGCAGTGAAAGGTGGCGGGGGAGTGAAAAACTGTTTTTT.

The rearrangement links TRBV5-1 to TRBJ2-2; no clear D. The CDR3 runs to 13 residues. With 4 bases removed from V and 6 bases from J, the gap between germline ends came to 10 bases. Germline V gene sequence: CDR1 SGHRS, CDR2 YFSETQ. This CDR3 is CASSLDGAGELFF. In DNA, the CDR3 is TGCGCCAGCAGCCTAGACGGCGCCGGGGAGCTGTTTTTT.

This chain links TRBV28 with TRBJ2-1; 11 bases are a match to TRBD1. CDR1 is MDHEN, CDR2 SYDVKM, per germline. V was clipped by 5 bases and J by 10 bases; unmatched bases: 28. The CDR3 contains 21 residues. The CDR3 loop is CASSTIRTGGMGGRPKWEQFF. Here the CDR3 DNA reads TGTGCCAGCAGTACAATCCGGACAGGGGGCATGGGCGGGAGGCCGAAGTGGGAGCAGTTCTTC.

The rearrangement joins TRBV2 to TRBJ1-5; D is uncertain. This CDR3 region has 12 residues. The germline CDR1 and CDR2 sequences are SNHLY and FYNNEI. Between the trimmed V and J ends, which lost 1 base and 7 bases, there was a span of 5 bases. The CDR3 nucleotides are TGTGCCAGCAGTGAAGGTGGCCAGCCCCAGCATTTT. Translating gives CASSEGGQPQHF. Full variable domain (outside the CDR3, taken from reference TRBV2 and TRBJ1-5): EPEVTQTPSHQVTQMGQEVILRCVPISNHLYFYWYRQILGQKVEFLVSFYNNEISEKSEIFDDQFSVERPDGSNFTLKIRSTKLEDSAMYFCASSEGGQPQHFGDGTRLSIL.

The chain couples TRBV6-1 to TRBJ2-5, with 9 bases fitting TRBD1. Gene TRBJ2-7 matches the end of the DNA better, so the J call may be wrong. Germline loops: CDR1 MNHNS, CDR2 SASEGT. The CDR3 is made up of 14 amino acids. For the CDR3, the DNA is TGTGCCAGCGGAGAAGGGGACAGGGCGGGCGAGCAGTACTTC. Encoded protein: CASGEGDRAGEQYF.

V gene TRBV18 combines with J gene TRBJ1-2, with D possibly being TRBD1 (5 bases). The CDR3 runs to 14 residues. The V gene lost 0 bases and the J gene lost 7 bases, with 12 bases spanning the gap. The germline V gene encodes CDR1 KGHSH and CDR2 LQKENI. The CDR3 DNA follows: TGTGCCAGCTCACCACCGACCAGGGATGGTGGCTACACCTTC. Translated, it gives CASSPPTRDGGYTF.

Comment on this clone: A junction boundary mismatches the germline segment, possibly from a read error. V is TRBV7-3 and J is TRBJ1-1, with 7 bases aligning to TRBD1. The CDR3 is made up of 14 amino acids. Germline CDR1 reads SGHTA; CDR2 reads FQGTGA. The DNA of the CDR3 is TGTGCCAGCAGCCTAACAGGGGAGAACACTGAAGCTTTCTTT. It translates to CASSLTGENTEAFF.

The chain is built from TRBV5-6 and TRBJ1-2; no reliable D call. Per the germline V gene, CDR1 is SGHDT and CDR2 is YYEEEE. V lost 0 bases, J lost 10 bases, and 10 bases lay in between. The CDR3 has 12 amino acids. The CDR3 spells CASSLASGDYTF. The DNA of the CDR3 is TGTGCCAGCAGCTTGGCCTCCGGGGACTACACCTTC.

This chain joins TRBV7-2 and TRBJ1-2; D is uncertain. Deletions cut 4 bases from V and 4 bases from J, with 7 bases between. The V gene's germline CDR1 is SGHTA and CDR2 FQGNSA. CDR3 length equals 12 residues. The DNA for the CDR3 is TGTGCCAGCAGCTCTCGTCTCTATGGCTACACCTTC. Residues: CASSSRLYGYTF.

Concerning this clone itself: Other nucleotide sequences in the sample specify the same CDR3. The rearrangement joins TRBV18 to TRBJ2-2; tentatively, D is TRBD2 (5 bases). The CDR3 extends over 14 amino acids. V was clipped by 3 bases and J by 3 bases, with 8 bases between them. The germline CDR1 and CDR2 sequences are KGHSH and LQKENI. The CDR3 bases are TGTGCCAGCTCACCGCCGCGGGACACCGGGGAGCTGTTTTTT. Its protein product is CASSPPRDTGELFF. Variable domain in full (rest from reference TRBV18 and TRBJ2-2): NAGVMQNPRHLVRRRGQEARLRCSPMKGHSHVYWYRQLPEEGLKFMVYLQKENIIDESGMPKERFSAEFPKEGPSILRIQQVVRGDSAAYFCASSPPRDTGELFFGEGSRLTVL.

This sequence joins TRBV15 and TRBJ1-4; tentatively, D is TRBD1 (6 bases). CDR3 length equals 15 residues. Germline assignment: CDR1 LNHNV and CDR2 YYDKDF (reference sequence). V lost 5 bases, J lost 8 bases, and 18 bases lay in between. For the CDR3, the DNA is TGTGCCACCAGCGGTGGGGACACCCCTGGAGAAAAACTGTTTTTT. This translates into CATSGGDTPGEKLFF.

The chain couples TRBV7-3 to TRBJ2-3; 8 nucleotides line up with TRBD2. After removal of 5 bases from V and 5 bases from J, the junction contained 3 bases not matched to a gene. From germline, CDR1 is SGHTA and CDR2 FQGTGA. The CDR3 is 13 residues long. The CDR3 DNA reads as TGTGCCAGCAGCCCCGGGGGGGGAGATACGCAGTATTTT. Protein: CASSPGGGDTQYF. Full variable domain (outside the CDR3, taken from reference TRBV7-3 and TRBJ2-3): GAGVSQTPSNKVTEKGKYVELRCDPISGHTALYWYRQSLGQGPEFLIYFQGTGAADDSGLPNDRFFAVRPEGSVSTLKIQRTERGDSAVYLCASSPGGGDTQYFGPGTRLTVL.

The CDR3 protein is CASSEQGAGTDTQYF. The CDR3 nucleotides read TGTGCCAGCAGTGAGCAGGGGGCGGGAACAGATACGCAGTATTTT. V usage is TRBV6-4 and J usage is TRBJ2-3; 8 bases fit TRBD1. The CDR3 has 15 amino acids. Germline-derived CDR1 and CDR2 are MRHNA and SNTAGT. V gave up 3 bases and J gave up 3 bases; unmatched junction bases: 5.

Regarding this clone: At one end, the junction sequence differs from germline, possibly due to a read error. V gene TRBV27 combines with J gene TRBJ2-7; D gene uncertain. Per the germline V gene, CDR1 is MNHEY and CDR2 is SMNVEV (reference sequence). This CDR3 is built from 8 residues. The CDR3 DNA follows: TGTGCCAGCCCTAGGCGGCGCTTC. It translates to CASPRRRF.

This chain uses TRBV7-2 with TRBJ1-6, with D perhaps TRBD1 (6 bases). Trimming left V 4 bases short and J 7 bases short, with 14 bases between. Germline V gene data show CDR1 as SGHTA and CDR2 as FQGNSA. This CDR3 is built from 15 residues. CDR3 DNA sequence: TGTGCCAGCAGCTCAGAAGGGGGTTTCAATTCACCCCTCCACTTT. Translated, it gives CASSSEGGFNSPLHF.

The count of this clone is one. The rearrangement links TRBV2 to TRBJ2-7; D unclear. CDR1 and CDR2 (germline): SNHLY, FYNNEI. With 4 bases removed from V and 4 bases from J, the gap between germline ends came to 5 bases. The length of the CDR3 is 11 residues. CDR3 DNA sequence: TGTGCCAGCAGTGGAGAATACGAGCAGTACTTC. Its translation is CASSGEYEQYF. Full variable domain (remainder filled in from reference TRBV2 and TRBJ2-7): EPEVTQTPSHQVTQMGQEVILRCVPISNHLYFYWYRQILGQKVEFLVSFYNNEISEKSEIFDDQFSVERPDGSNFTLKIRSTKLEDSAMYFCASSGEYEQYFGPGTRLTVT.

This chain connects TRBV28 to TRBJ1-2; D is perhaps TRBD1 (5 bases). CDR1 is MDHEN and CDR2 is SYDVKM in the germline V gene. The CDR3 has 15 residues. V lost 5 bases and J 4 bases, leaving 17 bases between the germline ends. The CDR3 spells CASSLPLTASYGYTF. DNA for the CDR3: TGTGCCAGCAGTCTACCCCTGACAGCCAGCTATGGCTACACCTTC.

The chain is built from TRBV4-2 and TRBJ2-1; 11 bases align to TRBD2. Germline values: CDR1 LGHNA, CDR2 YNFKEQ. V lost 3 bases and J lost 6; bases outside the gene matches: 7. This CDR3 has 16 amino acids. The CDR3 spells CASSQGSLAGANEQFF. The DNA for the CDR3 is TGTGCCAGCAGCCAGGGATCACTAGCGGGGGCCAATGAGCAGTTCTTC.

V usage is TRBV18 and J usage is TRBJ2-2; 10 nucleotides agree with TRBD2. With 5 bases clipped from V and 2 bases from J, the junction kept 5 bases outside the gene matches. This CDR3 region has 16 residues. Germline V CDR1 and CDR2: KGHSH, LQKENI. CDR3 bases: TGTGCCAGCTCATTCGGACTAGCGGTTAACACCGGGGAGCTGTTTTTT. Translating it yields CASSFGLAVNTGELFF.

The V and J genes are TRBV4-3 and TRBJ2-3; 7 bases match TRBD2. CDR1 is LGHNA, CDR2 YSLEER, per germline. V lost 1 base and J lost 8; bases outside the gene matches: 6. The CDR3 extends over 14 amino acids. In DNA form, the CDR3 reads TGCGCCAGCAGCCAAGTCCCAGGGAGGGGTACGCAGTATTTT. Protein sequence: CASSQVPGRGTQYF.

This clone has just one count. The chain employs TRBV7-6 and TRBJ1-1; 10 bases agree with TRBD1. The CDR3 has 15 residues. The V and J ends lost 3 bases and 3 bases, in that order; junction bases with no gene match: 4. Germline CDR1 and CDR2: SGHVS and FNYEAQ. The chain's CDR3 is CASSFETGGDTEAFF. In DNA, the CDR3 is TGTGCCAGCAGCTTTGAGACAGGGGGCGACACTGAAGCTTTCTTT.

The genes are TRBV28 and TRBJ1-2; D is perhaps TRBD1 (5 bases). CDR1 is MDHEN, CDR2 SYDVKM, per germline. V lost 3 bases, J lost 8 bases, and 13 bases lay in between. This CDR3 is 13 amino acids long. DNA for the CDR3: TGTGCCAGCAGTTTCTTCCTATCAGGGGGCTACACCTTC. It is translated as CASSFFLSGGYTF.